This T cell receptor (beta chain) was profiled in a study of blood T cells in healthy people across ages. As for this clonotype: Its antigen is unknown.

A sample-barcoded 5' primer and a J-beta primer mix were used in a second PCR of about 6 to 11 cycles. Each cDNA molecule was tagged by a template-switch adaptor that had 12 random nucleotides. TCRdb called the 5' RACE reads again in MiXCR, with one record for every CDR3 protein. The data hold about a million distinct CDR3 sequences, with 48% observed a single time. Broader study findings: There were more naive CD4+ cells and higher diversity in long-lived donors than in aged donors.

The CDR3 contains 13 residues. Deletions cut 4 bases from V and 5 bases from J, with 11 bases between. Germline loops: CDR1 LGHNA, CDR2 YSLEER. The sequence was obtained from a man under 40 in good health. The chain combines TRBV4-3 with TRBJ1-1, with a weak D call TRBD1 (6 bases). Sequenced: blood. CDR3 nucleotide sequence: TGCGCCAGCAGCCGAGAGGGGGGAACTGAAGCTTTCTTT. Its protein product is CASSREGGTEAFF.